The rows below give T cell receptor beta chains drawn from one sample of a study of CD8 T cells in ankylosing spondylitis. TCRdb ran MiXCR on the 5' RACE reads and lists one entry per CDR3 protein. This sample has 200,000 to 250,000 distinct CDR3 sequences; approximately 8.4% occur once, and the top ten carry more than 4.5%. The sequenced sample consisted of blood, either unsorted or a sorted T cell fraction (not recorded which). The receptors originated from a female donor with ankylosing spondylitis or in good health (not recorded which). Both conserved end residues are part of each CDR3. D genes are given only for firm matches. Size is omitted from some rows. Given values are once, few, many or a class for expanded clones.

TRBJ2-5	many	.	TRBV7-2	TGTGCCAGCAGCTTAACCTCCTCGGCAGAGACCCAGTACTTC	CASSLTSSAETQYF
TRBJ2-1	many	.	TRBV30	TGTGCCCAATTGGGCGACGCCTACAATGAGCAGTTCTTC	CAQLGDAYNEQFF
TRBJ2-3	many	TRBD2	TRBV12-3/TRBV12-4	TGTGCCAGCACTTGGCGGGAGGCGAGAAATACGCAGTATTTT	CASTWREARNTQYF
TRBJ2-1	many	.	TRBV6-2/TRBV6-3	TGTGCCAGCAGTTATATCAGGTTTGCCGGGAGTAAGGGCTCCTACAATGAGCAGTTCTTC	CASSYIRFAGSKGSYNEQFF
TRBJ1-2	many	.	TRBV19	TGTGCCAGTAGTATACGGGGACGGAGTCAGTATCGTGGCTACACCTTC	CASSIRGRSQYRGYTF
TRBJ2-5	many	.	TRBV4-3	TGCGCCAGCAGCCAAGATTTGGGGGGCGAGACCCAGTACTTC	CASSQDLGGETQYF
TRBJ2-7	many	TRBD2	TRBV10-3	TGTGCCATCAGTGAGGGCGGGAGGGCTTACTACGAGCAGTACTTC	CAISEGGRAYYEQYF
TRBJ2-7	many	TRBD1	TRBV29-1	TGCAGCGTTGAAGATCCCGGGACAGCTTACGAGCAGTACTTC	CSVEDPGTAYEQYF
TRBJ2-1	many	TRBD2	TRBV3-1	TGTGCCAGCAGCCAAGGTGAGAGTAGCGGGCTAGGAGAGCAGTTCTTC	CASSQGESSGLGEQFF
TRBJ2-3	many	TRBD2	TRBV12-5	TGTGCTAGTGACTCATCCCTAACTCTAGCGGGGGGAAGCACAGATACGCAGTATTTT	CASDSSLTLAGGSTDTQYF
TRBJ2-5	many	.	TRBV7-2	TGTGCCAGCAGCTTAAGGAGAGCCCAAGAGACCCAGTACTTC	CASSLRRAQETQYF
TRBJ2-4	.	TRBD1	TRBV24-1	TGTGCCACCAGTGATGCCGACAGGGGAGCCAAAAACATTCAGTACTTC	CATSDADRGAKNIQYF
TRBJ2-7	.	TRBD1	TRBV7-2	TGTGCCAGCAGCTTAGATCCAGGGGGAGACGAGCAGTACTTC	CASSLDPGGDEQYF
TRBJ2-3	many	.	TRBV5-5	TGTGCCAGCAGCTTGGCCAAAGATAGGGGAACAGATACGCAGTATTTT	CASSLAKDRGTDTQYF
TRBJ2-1	many	.	TRBV4-3	TGCGCCAGCAGCCAACTCAGGGCTAATGAGCAGTTCTTC	CASSQLRANEQFF
TRBJ1-2	many	.	TRBV29-1	TGCAGCGCCCCCGAGAGATATGGCTACACCTTC	CSAPERYGYTF
TRBJ2-7	.	.	TRBV15	.	CEILGYICSASPRVAAGEQYF
TRBJ2-2	many	TRBD2	TRBV20-1	TGCAGTGCTTGGACTAGAGGTTCCGGGGAGCTGTTTTTT	CSAWTRGSGELFF
TRBJ1-1	many	.	TRBV9	TGTGCCAGCCACGGGGATGGTACTGAAGCTTTCTTT	CASHGDGTEAFF
TRBJ2-1	many	TRBD2	TRBV24-1	TGTGCCACCAGTGATATAGCGGGGAGGAATGAGCAGTTCTTC	CATSDIAGRNEQFF
TRBJ2-7	many	TRBD2	TRBV7-9	TGTGCCAGCAGCCGTCCGGGACTAGCGGACAACGAGCAGTACTTC	CASSRPGLADNEQYF
TRBJ1-4	many	.	TRBV6-6	TGTGCCAGCAGTTACCGCAGTGAAAAACTGTTTTTT	CASSYRSEKLFF
TRBJ2-5	few	TRBD1	TRBV5-1	TGCGCCAGCAGCATCGGGACAGGGGGGAATATAGAGACCCAGTACTTC	CASSIGTGGNIETQYF
TRBJ2-7	many	.	TRBV7-2	TGTGCCAGTAGTCGGCCAGGGGCGTACGAGCAGTACTTC	CASSRPGAYEQYF
TRBJ1-1	many	.	TRBV29-1	TGCAGCGTTGAGGGAGCTCGGGGGACGGCTTTCTTT	CSVEGARGTAFF
TRBJ2-3	many	TRBD2	TRBV7-2	TGTGCCAGCAGCTTAGAAACTAGCGGGCTTTCAGATACGCAGTATTTT	CASSLETSGLSDTQYF
TRBJ1-5	many	.	TRBV7-9	TGTGCCAGCAGCCCGCTGTATCAGCCCCAGCATTTT	CASSPLYQPQHF
TRBJ2-7	many	TRBD2	TRBV6-5	TGTGCCAGCAGTTACTACGGGACTAGGGGTGAGCAGTACTTC	CASSYYGTRGEQYF
TRBJ1-1	many	.	TRBV6-1	TGTGCCAGCAGTCCCCCGGGCACGACTGGAACTGAAGCTTTCTTT	CASSPPGTTGTEAFF
TRBJ2-2	many	TRBD2	TRBV10-3	TGTGCCATCAAATGGACTAGCGGGAGCACCGGGGAGCTGTTTTTT	CAIKWTSGSTGELFF
TRBJ2-3	few	.	TRBV28	TGTGCCAGCAGCCAGGTTCAGGGTTTCGATACGCAGTATTTT	CASSQVQGFDTQYF
TRBJ2-3	few	.	TRBV7-8	TGTGCCAGCAGCCCCGCTCCGGTCAGGGGGGGAGATACGCAGTATTTT	CASSPAPVRGGDTQYF
TRBJ1-5	many	.	TRBV7-8	TGTGCCAGCAGCTTAGCGCGTTTCCAGGGGAATCAGCCCCAGCATTTT	CASSLARFQGNQPQHF
TRBJ2-7	many	.	TRBV20-1	TGCAGTGCTAACAAGGACGAGCGGTTGGGAGAGCAGTACTTC	CSANKDERLGEQYF
TRBJ1-5	few	.	TRBV12-3/TRBV12-4	TGTGCCAGCAGTTCAGTCTCCCATCAGCCCCAGCATTTT	CASSSVSHQPQHF
TRBJ2-5	many	TRBD2	TRBV20-1	TGCAGTGCTAGAGGAGTGGGGGACTACCTGAGAGGGACCCAGTACTTC	CSARGVGDYLRGTQYF
TRBJ2-5	few	TRBD2	TRBV7-9	TGTGCCAGCAGCTTAGCGCTCGGCGGGGGGGAGACCCAGTACTTC	CASSLALGGGETQYF
TRBJ2-7	many	TRBD2	TRBV3-1	TGTGCCAGCAGCCAAGATATCCCTAGCGGGGGCTACGAGCAGTACTTC	CASSQDIPSGGYEQYF
TRBJ1-1	many	.	TRBV29-1	TGCAGCGTTGGGGGGTTAACAGTCGGTTCTGAAGCTTTCTTT	CSVGGLTVGSEAFF
TRBJ2-6	.	.	TRBV29-1	TGCAGCGTTGCAGGGACTGGGGCCAACGTCCTGACTTTC	CSVAGTGANVLTF
TRBJ2-5	.	.	TRBV7-2	TGTGCCAGCAGCCCATTGGGGGCAAACCAAGAGACCCAGTACTTC	CASSPLGANQETQYF
TRBJ1-2	many	.	TRBV15	TGTGCCACCAGCAGCATTTATCTAGGGAATTATGGCTACACCTTC	CATSSIYLGNYGYTF
TRBJ2-1	many	.	TRBV12-3/TRBV12-4	TGTGCCAGCACACCGACACGGCAGTCCGGCAATGAGCAGTTCTTC	CASTPTRQSGNEQFF
TRBJ1-3	many	.	TRBV6-1	TGTGCCAGCAGTACCGGACTTATACTCGGGGGAAACACCATATATTTT	CASSTGLILGGNTIYF
TRBJ1-2	many	.	TRBV6-5	TGTGCCAGCAGCCGAACAGCCGATGGCTACACCTTC	CASSRTADGYTF
TRBJ2-7	many	.	TRBV3-1	TGTGCCAGCAGCCAAGGGGTAGCTGGGGGCCAGCAGTACTTC	CASSQGVAGGQQYF
TRBJ2-7	few	TRBD2	TRBV11-2	TGTGCCAGCAGCTTAGGGGAGGGAGGCGCCGAGCAGTACTTC	CASSLGEGGAEQYF
TRBJ2-1	many	TRBD2	TRBV10-3	TGTGCCATCAGCGCCCCTCTAGGCGGGAGGGACAATGAGCAGTTCTTC	CAISAPLGGRDNEQFF
TRBJ2-1	few	.	TRBV6-2/TRBV6-3	TGTGCCAGCAGCAAGCGGTCGAGCTCCTACAATGAGCAGTTCTTC	CASSKRSSSYNEQFF
TRBJ2-1	many	.	TRBV5-1	TGCGCCAGCAGCCCCTCGGGACACAACTACAATGAGCAGTTCTTC	CASSPSGHNYNEQFF